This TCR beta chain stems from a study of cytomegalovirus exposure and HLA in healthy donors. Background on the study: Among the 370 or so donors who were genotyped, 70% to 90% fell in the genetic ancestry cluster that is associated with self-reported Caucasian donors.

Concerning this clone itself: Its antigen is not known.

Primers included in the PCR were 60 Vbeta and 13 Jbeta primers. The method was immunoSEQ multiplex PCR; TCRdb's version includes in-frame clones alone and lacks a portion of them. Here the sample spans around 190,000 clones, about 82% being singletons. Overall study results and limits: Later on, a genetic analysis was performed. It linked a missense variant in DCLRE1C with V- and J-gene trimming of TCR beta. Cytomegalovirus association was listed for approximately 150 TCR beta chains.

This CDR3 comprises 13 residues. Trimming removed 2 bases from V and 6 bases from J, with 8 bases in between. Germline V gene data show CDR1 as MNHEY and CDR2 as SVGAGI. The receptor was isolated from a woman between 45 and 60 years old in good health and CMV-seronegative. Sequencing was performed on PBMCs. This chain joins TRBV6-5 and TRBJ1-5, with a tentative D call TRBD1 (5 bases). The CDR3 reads CASSYDSFQPQHF. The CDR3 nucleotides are TGTGCCAGCAGTTACGACAGCTTTCAGCCCCAGCATTTT.